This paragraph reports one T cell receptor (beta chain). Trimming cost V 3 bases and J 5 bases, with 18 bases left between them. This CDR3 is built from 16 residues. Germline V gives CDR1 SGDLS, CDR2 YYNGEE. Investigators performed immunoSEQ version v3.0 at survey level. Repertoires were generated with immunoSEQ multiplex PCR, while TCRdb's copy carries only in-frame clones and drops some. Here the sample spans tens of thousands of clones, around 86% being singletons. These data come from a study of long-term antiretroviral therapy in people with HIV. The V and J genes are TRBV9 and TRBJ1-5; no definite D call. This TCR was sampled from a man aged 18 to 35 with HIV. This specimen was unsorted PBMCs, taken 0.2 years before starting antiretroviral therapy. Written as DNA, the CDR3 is TGTGCCAGCAGCGCTTCAGCTACCAGGCGCTATCAGCCCCAGCATTTT. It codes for CASSASATRRYQPQHF.